This T cell receptor beta chain was sequenced for a study of T cell responses to AZD1222 COVID-19 vaccine. Germline V gene data show CDR1 as KGHSH and CDR2 as LQKENI. The V gene end was trimmed by 5 bases and the J gene end by 6 bases; junction bases not matched to a gene: 7. The CDR3 has 13 residues. Sequencing was performed with immunoSEQ multiplex PCR; in TCRdb, only in-frame clones are kept and a portion is missing. Found here are roughly 110,000 clones, about 90% of them singletons; the top ten hold 3.5% to 4.5%. The chain joins TRBV18 to TRBJ2-7; TRBD1 agrees at 7 bases. Here the sequenced sample was peripheral blood, taken on day 0 of AZD1222 vaccination. The TCR was taken from an adult in good health. For the CDR3, the DNA is TGTGCCAGCTCATCGGGACAGCAGACCGAGCAGTACTTC. Translating gives CASSSGQQTEQYF.